Listed below are T cell receptor beta chains from one sample, sequenced in a study of blood T cell repertoires in COVID-19. Assay used: immunoSEQ multiplex PCR; TCRdb lists only in-frame clones, some missing. This table holds 150,000 to 200,000 clones, over 70% found once. The sequenced sample was PBMCs or T cells enriched from blood (not recorded which). The origin of the receptors is a man between 45 and 60 years old who had recovered from COVID-19. CDR3s include the opening cysteine and the closing phenylalanine or tryptophan.

v_call: TRBV3-1/TRBV3-2; j_call: TRBJ2-3; cdr3_aa: CASSQWTSGTGGTQYF
v_call: TRBV5-6; j_call: TRBJ2-1; cdr3_aa: CASSLGRGRNNEQFF
v_call: TRBV30; j_call: TRBJ1-5; cdr3_aa: CAWSVLPGFNQPQHF
v_call: TRBV10-1; j_call: TRBJ2-7; cdr3_aa: CASSGSGSYEQYF
v_call: TRBV12-3/TRBV12-4; j_call: TRBJ1-2; cdr3_aa: CASTGNYGYTF
v_call: TRBV5-1; j_call: TRBJ1-1; cdr3_aa: CASSLGQDQEAFF
v_call: TRBV19; j_call: TRBJ1-2; cdr3_aa: CASIGWEEGSYGYTF
v_call: TRBV11-2; j_call: TRBJ1-1; cdr3_aa: CASRTYRGYTEAFF
v_call: TRBV30; j_call: TRBJ1-3; cdr3_aa: CAWSRQVSGNTIYF
v_call: TRBV7-2; j_call: TRBJ2-1; cdr3_aa: CASSLELAGYEQFF
v_call: TRBV10-1; j_call: TRBJ2-2; cdr3_aa: CASKGQGSGELFF
v_call: TRBV2; j_call: TRBJ2-1; cdr3_aa: CASSEGTELYNEQFF
v_call: TRBV20-1; j_call: TRBJ2-7; cdr3_aa: CSASLAASEQYF
v_call: TRBV10-3; j_call: TRBJ2-2; cdr3_aa: CAISTTGTSRNTGELFF
v_call: TRBV6-1; j_call: TRBJ2-5; cdr3_aa: CASSEANGGAETQYF
v_call: TRBV7-2; j_call: TRBJ2-3; cdr3_aa: CATKTSGVSDTQYF
v_call: TRBV7-2; j_call: TRBJ1-5; cdr3_aa: CASSLAEGSAQPQHF
v_call: TRBV28; j_call: TRBJ2-7; cdr3_aa: CASPPANRDPSGEQYF
v_call: TRBV2; j_call: TRBJ2-7; cdr3_aa: CASSDPTAGEQYF
v_call: TRBV14; j_call: TRBJ1-3; cdr3_aa: CASSQDLPSRNTIYF
v_call: TRBV7-8; j_call: TRBJ1-5; cdr3_aa: CASSLGGQGEPQHF
v_call: TRBV6-5; j_call: TRBJ1-5; cdr3_aa: CASSQLGQGNQPQHF
v_call: TRBV9; j_call: TRBJ2-2; cdr3_aa: CASSVASGPSGELFF
v_call: TRBV19; j_call: TRBJ2-3; cdr3_aa: CASSIGAGWTDTQYF